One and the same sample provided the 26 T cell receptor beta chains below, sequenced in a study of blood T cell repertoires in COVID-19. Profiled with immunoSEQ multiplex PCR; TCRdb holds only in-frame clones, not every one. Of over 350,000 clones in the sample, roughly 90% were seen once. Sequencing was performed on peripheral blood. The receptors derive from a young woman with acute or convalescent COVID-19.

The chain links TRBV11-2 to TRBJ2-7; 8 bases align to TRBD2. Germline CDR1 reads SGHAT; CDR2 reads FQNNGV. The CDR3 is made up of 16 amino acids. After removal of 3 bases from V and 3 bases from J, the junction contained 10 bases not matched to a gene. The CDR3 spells CASSLISGEVLYEQYF. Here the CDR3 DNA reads TGTGCCAGCAGCTTGATTAGCGGGGAAGTCCTCTACGAGCAGTACTTC.

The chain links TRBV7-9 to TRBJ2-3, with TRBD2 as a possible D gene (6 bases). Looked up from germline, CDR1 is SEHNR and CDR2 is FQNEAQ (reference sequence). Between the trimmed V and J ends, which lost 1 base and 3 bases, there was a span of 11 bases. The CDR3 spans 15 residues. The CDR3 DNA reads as TGTGCCAGCAGCTTAGGGGCGGGGAGGACAGATACGCAGTATTTT. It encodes CASSLGAGRTDTQYF.

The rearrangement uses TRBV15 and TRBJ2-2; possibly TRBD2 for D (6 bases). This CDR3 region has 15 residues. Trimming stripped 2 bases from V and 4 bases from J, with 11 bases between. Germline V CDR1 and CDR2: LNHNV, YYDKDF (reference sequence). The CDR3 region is CATSRSTGGTGELFF. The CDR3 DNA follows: TGTGCCACCAGCAGATCTACCGGGGGCACCGGGGAGCTGTTTTTT.

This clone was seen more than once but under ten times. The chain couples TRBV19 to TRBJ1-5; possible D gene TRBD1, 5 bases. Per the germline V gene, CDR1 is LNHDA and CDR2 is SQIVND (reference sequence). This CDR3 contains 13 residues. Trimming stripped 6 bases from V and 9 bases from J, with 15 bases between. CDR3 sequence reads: CASSRDFQSPQHF. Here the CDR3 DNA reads TGTGCCAGTAGCCGGGACTTCCAGTCGCCCCAGCATTTT.

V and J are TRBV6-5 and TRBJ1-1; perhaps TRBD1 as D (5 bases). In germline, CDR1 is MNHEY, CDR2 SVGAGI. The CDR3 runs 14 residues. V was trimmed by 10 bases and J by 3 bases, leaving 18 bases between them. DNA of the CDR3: TGTGCCACCTTCCTTGTCGGGGGATACACTGAAGCTTTCTTT. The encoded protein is CATFLVGGYTEAFF.

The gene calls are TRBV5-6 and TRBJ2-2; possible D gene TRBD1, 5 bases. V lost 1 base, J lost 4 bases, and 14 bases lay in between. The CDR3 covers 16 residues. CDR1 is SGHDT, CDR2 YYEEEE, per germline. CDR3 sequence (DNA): TGTGCCAGCAGCTTGTTCCTCGACAGTCCCACCGGGGAGCTGTTTTTT. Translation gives CASSLFLDSPTGELFF.

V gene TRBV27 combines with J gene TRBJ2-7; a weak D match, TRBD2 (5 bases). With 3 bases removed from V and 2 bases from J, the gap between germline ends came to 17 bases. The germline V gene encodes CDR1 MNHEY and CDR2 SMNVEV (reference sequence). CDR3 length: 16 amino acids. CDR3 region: CASSFERASRPYEQYF. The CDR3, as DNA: TGTGCCAGCAGTTTTGAGAGGGCTAGCCGGCCCTACGAGCAGTACTTC.

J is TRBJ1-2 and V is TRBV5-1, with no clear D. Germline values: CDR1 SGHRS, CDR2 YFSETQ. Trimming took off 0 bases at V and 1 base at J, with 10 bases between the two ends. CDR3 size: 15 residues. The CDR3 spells CASSLAPQNNYGYTF. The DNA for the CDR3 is TGCGCCAGCAGCTTGGCCCCTCAGAATAACTATGGCTACACCTTC.

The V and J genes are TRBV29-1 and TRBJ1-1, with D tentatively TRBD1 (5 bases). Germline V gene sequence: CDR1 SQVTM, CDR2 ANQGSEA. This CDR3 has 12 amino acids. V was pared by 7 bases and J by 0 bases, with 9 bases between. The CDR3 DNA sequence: TGCAGCGCACAGGCCGTGAACACTGAAGCTTTCTTT. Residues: CSAQAVNTEAFF.

DNA for the CDR3: TGTGCCAGCAGTTACCCGGGGACAGGGCTGAATGGCTACACCTTC. Amino acids: CASSYPGTGLNGYTF. This chain uses TRBV6-5 with TRBJ1-2, with 9 positions matching TRBD1. The J segment lost 6 bases and the V segment lost 2 bases, leaving 7 bases of the junction unmatched. Per the germline V gene, CDR1 is MNHEY and CDR2 is SVGAGI. The CDR3 runs to 15 residues.

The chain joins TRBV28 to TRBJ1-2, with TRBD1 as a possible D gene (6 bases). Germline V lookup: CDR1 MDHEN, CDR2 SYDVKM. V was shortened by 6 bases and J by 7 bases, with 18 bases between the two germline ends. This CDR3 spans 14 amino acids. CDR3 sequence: CASSLAATGSGYTF. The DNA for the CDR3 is TGTGCCAGCAGCCTCGCGGCAACAGGGAGTGGCTACACCTTC.

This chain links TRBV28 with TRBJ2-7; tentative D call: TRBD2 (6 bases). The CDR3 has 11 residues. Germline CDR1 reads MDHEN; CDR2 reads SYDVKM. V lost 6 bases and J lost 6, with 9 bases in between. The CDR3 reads CASSLGGEQYF. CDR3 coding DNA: TGTGCCAGCAGCCTCGGGGGCGAGCAGTACTTC.

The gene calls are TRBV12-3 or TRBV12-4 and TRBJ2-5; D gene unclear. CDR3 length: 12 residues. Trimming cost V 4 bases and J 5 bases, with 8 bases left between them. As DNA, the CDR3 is TGTGCCAGCAGTTCTATTTTCGAGACCCAGTACTTC. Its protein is CASSSIFETQYF.

The CDR3 sequence: CASSASGGALETQYF. CDR3 DNA sequence: TGTGCCAGCAGCGCCAGCGGGGGGGCCCTTGAGACCCAGTACTTC. The chain uses TRBV7-3 and TRBJ2-5, with 10 bases lining up with TRBD2. Germline CDR1 is SGHTA and CDR2 is FQGTGA. J gave up 5 bases and V 5 bases, and 8 bases lay outside the gene matches. The CDR3 has 15 residues.

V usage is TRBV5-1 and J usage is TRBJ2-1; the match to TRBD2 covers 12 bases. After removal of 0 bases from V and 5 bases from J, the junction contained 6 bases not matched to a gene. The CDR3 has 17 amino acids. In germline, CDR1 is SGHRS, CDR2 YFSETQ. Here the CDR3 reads CASSLESLAGGHNEQFF. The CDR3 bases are TGCGCCAGCAGCTTGGAATCTCTAGCGGGGGGGCACAATGAGCAGTTCTTC.

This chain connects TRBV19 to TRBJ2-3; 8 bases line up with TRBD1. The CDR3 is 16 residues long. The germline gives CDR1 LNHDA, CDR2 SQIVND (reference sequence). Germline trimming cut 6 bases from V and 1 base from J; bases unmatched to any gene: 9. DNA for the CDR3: TGTGCCAGTAGCCGACAGGGGATGCTTGGCACAGATACGCAGTATTTT. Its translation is CASSRQGMLGTDTQYF.

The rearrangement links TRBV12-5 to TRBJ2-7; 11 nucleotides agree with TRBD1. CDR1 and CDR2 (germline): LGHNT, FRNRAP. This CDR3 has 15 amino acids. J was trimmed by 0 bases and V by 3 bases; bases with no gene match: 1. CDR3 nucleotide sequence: TGTGCTAGTGGTTTTGGGACAGGGGGCTCCTACGAGCAGTACTTC. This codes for CASGFGTGGSYEQYF.

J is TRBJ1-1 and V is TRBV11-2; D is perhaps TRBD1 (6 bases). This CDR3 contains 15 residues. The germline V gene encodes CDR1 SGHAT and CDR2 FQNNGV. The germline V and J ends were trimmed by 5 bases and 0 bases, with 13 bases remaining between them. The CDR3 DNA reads TGTGCCAGCAGCCCGGACAGTTATATGAACACTGAAGCTTTCTTT. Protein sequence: CASSPDSYMNTEAFF.

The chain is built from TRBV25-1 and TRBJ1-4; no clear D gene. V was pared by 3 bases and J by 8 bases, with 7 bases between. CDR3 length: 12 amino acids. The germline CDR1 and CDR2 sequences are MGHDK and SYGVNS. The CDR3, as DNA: TGTGCCAGCAGTGATCCGGGGGAAAAACTGTTTTTT. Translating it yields CASSDPGEKLFF.

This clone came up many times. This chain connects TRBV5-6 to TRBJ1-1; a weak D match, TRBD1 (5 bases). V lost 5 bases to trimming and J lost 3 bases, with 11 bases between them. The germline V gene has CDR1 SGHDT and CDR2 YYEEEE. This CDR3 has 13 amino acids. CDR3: CASRSGIYTEAFF. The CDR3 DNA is TGTGCCAGCAGGTCAGGGATTTACACTGAAGCTTTCTTT.

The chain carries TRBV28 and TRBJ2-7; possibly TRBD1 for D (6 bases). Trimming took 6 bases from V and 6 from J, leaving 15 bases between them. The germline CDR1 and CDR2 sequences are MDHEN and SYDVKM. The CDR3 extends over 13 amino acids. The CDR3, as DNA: TGTGCCAGCAGAGCGACAGGTTCTCCCGAGCAGTACTTC. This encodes CASRATGSPEQYF.

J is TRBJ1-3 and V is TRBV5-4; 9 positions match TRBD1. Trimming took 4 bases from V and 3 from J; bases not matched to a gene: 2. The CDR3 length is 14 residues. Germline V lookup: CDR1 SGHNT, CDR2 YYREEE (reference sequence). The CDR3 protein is CASSGQGFGNTIYF. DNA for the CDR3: TGTGCCAGCAGCGGACAGGGGTTTGGAAACACCATATATTTT.

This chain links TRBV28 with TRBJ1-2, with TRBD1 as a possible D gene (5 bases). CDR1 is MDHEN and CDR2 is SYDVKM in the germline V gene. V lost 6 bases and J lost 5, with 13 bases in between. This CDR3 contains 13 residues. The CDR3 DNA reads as TGTGCCAGCAGCCCTCGGGGGGAGTATGGCTACACCTTC. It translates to CASSPRGEYGYTF.

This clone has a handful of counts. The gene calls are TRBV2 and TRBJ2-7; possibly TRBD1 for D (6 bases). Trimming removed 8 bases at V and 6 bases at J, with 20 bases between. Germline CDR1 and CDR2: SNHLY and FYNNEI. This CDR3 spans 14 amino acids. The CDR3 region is CASDLQGLLSEQYF. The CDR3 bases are TGTGCCAGCGATCTACAGGGCCTTTTGAGCGAGCAGTACTTC.

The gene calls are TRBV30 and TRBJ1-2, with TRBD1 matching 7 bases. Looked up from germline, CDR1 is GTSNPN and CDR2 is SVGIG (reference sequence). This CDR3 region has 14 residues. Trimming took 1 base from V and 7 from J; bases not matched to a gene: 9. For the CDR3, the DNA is TGTGCCTGGAGTGCCGAGACAGGGAGAGGTGGCTACACCTTC. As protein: CAWSAETGRGGYTF.

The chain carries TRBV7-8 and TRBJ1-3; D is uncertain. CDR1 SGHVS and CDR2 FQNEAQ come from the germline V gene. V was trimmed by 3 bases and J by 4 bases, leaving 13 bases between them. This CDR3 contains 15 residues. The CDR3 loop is CASSLSSGAGNTIYF. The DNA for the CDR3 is TGTGCCAGCAGCTTGTCTTCGGGAGCGGGAAACACCATATATTTT.